This T cell receptor beta chain originates from a study of blood T cell repertoires in COVID-19. Study-level information: Acute and convalescent COVID-19 specimens originated in the United States, Italy and Spain. PBMCs, B-cell-depleted T cells, or T cells were the source of the cDNA or gDNA that made up the material.

As handled by the study authors: Reference gene primer amplification gave estimated nucleated cell counts. Profiled with immunoSEQ multiplex PCR; TCRdb holds only in-frame clones, not every one. D and trimming come from the DNA, and the V and J calls and clone size come from that table. The sample has about 160,000 clones; about 85% are singletons. The sequenced material came from peripheral blood. The clonotype was recovered from a man between 40 and 49 years old with acute or convalescent COVID-19.

CDR3 sequence reads: CSVEADSYEQYF. CDR3 nucleotide sequence: TGCAGCGTTGAAGCGGACAGCTACGAGCAGTACTTC. The chain carries TRBV29-1 and TRBJ2-7, with D maybe TRBD1 (6 bases). The CDR3 runs to 12 residues. Germline loops: CDR1 SQVTM, CDR2 ANQGSEA. V was trimmed by 1 base and J by 3 bases, leaving 7 bases between them.